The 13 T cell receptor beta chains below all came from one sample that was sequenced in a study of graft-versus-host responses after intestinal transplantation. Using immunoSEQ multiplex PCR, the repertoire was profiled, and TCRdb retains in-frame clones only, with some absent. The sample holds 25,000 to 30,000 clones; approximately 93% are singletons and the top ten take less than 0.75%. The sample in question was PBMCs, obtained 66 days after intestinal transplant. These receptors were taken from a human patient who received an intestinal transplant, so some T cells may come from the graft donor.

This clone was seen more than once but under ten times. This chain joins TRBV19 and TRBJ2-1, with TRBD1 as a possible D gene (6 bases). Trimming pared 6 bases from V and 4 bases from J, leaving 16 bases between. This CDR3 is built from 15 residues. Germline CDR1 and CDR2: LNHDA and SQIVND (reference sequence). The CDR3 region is CASRSDSLFYNEQFF. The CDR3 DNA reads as TGTGCCAGTAGGTCGGACAGCCTTTTTTACAATGAGCAGTTCTTC.

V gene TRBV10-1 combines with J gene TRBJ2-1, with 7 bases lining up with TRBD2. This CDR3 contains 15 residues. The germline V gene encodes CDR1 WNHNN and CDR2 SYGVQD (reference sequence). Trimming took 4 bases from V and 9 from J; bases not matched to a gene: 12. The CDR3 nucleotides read TGCGCCAGCAGTGCCCACGGGAGGCCAATAGGTGAGCAGTTCTTC. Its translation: CASSAHGRPIGEQFF.

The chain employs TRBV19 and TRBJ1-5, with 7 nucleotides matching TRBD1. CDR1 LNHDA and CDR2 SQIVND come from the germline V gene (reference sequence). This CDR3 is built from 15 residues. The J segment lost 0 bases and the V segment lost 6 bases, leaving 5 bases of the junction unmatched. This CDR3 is CASSLTGDSNQPQHF. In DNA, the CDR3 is TGTGCCAGTAGCCTAACAGGGGATAGCAATCAGCCCCAGCATTTT.

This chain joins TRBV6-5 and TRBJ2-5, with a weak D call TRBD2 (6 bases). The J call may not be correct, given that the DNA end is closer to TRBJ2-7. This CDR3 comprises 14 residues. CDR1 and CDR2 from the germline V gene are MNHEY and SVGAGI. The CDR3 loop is CASSYGGFSYEQYF. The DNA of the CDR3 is TGTGCCAGCAGTTACGGAGGGTTCTCCTACGAGCAGTACTTC.

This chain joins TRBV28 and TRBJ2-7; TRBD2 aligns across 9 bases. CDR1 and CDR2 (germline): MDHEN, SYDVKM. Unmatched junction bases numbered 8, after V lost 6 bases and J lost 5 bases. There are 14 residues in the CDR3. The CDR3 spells CASRYRTSAHEQYF. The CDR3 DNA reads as TGTGCCAGCAGGTACCGGACTAGCGCCCACGAGCAGTACTTC.

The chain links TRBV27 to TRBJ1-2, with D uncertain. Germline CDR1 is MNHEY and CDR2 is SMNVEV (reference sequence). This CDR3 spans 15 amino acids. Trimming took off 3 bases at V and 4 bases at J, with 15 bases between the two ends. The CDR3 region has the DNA TGTGCCAGCAGTTTTAATAGCAGGATGGGCTATGGCTACACCTTC. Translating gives CASSFNSRMGYGYTF.

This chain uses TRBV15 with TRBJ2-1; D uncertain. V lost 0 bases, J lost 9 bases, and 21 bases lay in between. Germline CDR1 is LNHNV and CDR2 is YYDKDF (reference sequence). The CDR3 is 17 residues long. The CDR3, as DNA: TGTGCCACCAGCAGAGATATTATGCCTAGTACATTCATTGAGCAGTTCTTC. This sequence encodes CATSRDIMPSTFIEQFF.

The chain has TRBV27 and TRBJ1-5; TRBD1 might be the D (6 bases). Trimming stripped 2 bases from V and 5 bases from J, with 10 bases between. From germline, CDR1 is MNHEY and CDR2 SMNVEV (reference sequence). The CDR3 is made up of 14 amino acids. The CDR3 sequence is CASSLPGVDQPQHF. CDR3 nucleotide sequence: TGTGCCAGCAGTTTACCAGGGGTTGATCAGCCCCAGCATTTT.

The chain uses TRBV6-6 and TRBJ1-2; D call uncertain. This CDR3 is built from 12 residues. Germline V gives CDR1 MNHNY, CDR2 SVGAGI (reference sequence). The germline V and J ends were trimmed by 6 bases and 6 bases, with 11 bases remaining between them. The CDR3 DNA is TGTGCCAGCAGCCCCGGACTGCATGGCTACACCTTC. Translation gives CASSPGLHGYTF.

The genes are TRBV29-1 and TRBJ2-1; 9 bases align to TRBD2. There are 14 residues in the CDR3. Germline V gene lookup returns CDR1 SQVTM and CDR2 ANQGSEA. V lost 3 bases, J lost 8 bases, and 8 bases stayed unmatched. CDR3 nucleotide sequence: TGCAGCGTTGAGGGTAGCGGGAGCGTCTATGAGCAGTTCTTC. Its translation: CSVEGSGSVYEQFF.

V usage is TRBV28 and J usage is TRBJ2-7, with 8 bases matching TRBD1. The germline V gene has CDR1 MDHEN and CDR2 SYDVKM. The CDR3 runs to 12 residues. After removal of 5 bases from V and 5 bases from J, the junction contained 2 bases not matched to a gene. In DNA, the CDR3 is TGTGCCAGCAGTCCAGGGGGCGACGAGCAGTACTTC. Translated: CASSPGGDEQYF.

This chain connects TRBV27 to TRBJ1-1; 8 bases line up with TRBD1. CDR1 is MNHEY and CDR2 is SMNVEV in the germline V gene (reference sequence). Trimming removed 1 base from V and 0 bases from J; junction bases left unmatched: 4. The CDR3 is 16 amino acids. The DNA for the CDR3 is TGTGCCAGCAGTTTATGGACAGGGAACATGAACACTGAAGCTTTCTTT. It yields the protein CASSLWTGNMNTEAFF.

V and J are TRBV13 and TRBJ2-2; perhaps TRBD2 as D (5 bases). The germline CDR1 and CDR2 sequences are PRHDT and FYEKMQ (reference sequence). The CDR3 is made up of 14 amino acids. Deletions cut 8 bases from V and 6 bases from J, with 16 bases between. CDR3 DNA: TGTGCCAGCTGGAGCGGCGGTTTGGCCGGGGAGCTGTTTTTT. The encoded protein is CASWSGGLAGELFF.